What follows are 32 T cell receptor beta chains derived from one specimen sequenced in a study of blood T cell repertoires in COVID-19. The table came from immunoSEQ multiplex PCR; TCRdb's copy has only in-frame clones and leaves some out. The sample shows about 55,000 clones, more than 70% of them seen only once. Sequenced: peripheral blood. The source is a woman older than 75 with acute or convalescent COVID-19.

In its sample, this clone was seen a few times. The chain links TRBV5-1 to TRBJ2-7, with 10 positions matching TRBD1. This CDR3 spans 15 amino acids. V gave up 4 bases and J gave up 2 bases; unmatched junction bases: 6. Germline V CDR1 and CDR2: SGHRS, YFSETQ. CDR3 region: CASSPPGTGAYEQYF. CDR3 coding DNA: TGCGCCAGCAGCCCCCCCGGGACAGGGGCCTACGAGCAGTACTTC.

The chain couples TRBV9 to TRBJ1-1, with D hard to call. The CDR3 length is 13 residues. Trimming shortened V by 0 bases and J by 1 base, and 4 bases separated the two germline ends. Germline V CDR1 and CDR2: SGDLS, YYNGEE. The CDR3, as DNA: TGTGCCAGCAGCGTAGAGCAGAACACTGAAGCTTTCTTT. It encodes CASSVEQNTEAFF.

The V call is TRBV13, the J call TRBJ2-3; 7 bases map to TRBD1. The CDR3 consists of 17 residues. V lost 6 bases and J lost 1; bases outside the gene matches: 13. Germline values: CDR1 PRHDT, CDR2 FYEKMQ (reference sequence). The CDR3 loop reads CASRPKYQGVRTDTQYF. The CDR3 region has the DNA TGTGCCAGCAGACCTAAATACCAGGGGGTTCGCACAGATACGCAGTATTTT.

This clone was recorded a few times. The CDR3 DNA is TGTGCCAGCAGCTCGACGGGTCCTTATGAGCAGTTCTTC. It codes for CASSSTGPYEQFF. The V call is TRBV28, the J call TRBJ2-1; D uncertain. Germline V lookup: CDR1 MDHEN, CDR2 SYDVKM. The CDR3 length is 13 residues. V dropped 6 bases and J dropped 8 bases, with 14 bases sitting between them.

This chain joins TRBV7-8 and TRBJ2-6; D is unresolved. Germline V gene sequence: CDR1 SGHVS, CDR2 FQNEAQ. V dropped 1 base and J dropped 3 bases, with 7 bases sitting between them. The CDR3 runs 15 residues. CDR3 region: CASSLEYGGANVLTF. The CDR3 DNA reads as TGTGCCAGCAGCTTAGAGTACGGTGGGGCCAACGTCCTGACTTTC.

CDR3 nucleotides: TGTGCCAGCAGTTATAGGCAGGAAAATTCACCCCTCCACTTT. Its translation: CASSYRQENSPLHF. This chain connects TRBV6-6 to TRBJ1-6; no clear D gene. CDR1 is MNHNY, CDR2 SVGAGI, per germline (reference sequence). V lost 3 bases and J 7 bases, leaving 10 bases between the germline ends. CDR3 length equals 14 residues.

This clone was found once. The chain has TRBV5-5 and TRBJ2-3, with a possible D match to TRBD2 (5 bases). Germline CDR1 reads SGHKS; CDR2 reads YYEKEE (reference sequence). V gave up 1 base and J gave up 0 bases, with 12 bases separating them. The CDR3 is 16 residues long. For the CDR3, the DNA is TGTGCCAGCAGCTTGTTAGCGCGAACTAGCACAGATACGCAGTATTTT. Translation: CASSLLARTSTDTQYF.

The chain joins TRBV3-1 (or the pseudogene TRBV3-2) to TRBJ2-5; TRBD2 aligns across 11 bases. Germline V gene lookup returns CDR1 LGHDT and CDR2 YNNKEL (reference sequence). The CDR3 sequence is 15 residues long. V lost 2 bases, J lost 5 bases, and 4 bases stayed unmatched. The CDR3 DNA is TGTGCCAGCAGCCAACTAGCGGGGGGAGGCGAGACCCAGTACTTC. Translated: CASSQLAGGGETQYF.

The chain links TRBV5-1 to TRBJ2-6; D perhaps matches TRBD2 (5 bases). Trimming shortened V by 2 bases and J by 0 bases, and 6 bases separated the two germline ends. CDR1 is SGHRS, CDR2 YFSETQ, per germline. The CDR3 runs to 15 residues. CDR3 loop: CASSLDYSGANVLTF. DNA for the CDR3: TGCGCCAGCAGCTTAGACTACTCTGGGGCCAACGTCCTGACTTTC.

The chain employs TRBV5-1 and TRBJ2-2; unclear D gene. Germline assignment: CDR1 SGHRS and CDR2 YFSETQ. V shed 4 bases and J shed 4 bases, with 8 bases lying between them. This CDR3 contains 13 residues. This CDR3 is CASSVQITGELFF. The CDR3 bases are TGCGCCAGCAGCGTACAGATCACCGGGGAGCTGTTTTTT.

This clone is a singleton in its sample. The junction shows a germline mismatch at one end, possibly a read error. This sequence joins TRBV5-1 and TRBJ2-5; TRBD2 matches at 7 bases. Germline lookup yields CDR1 SGHRS and CDR2 YFSETQ. The CDR3 spans 16 residues. The CDR3: CATSSWGGEAQETQYF. In DNA form, the CDR3 reads TGCGCCACCAGCTCCTGGGGGGGGGAGGCCCAAGAGACCCAGTACTTC.

This clone was counted a single time. The V call is TRBV5-6, the J call TRBJ1-1; 9 nucleotides line up with TRBD1. This CDR3 is built from 14 residues. The V gene's germline CDR1 is SGHDT and CDR2 YYEEEE. V shed 0 bases, J shed 7 bases, and the junction held 4 bases outside the gene matches. The DNA of the CDR3 is TGTGCCAGCAGCTTGGGGGACAGGGTCGATGAAGCTTTCTTT. It translates to CASSLGDRVDEAFF.

The J gene is TRBJ2-1, the V gene TRBV4-2, with 10 bases lining up with TRBD2. The germline V gene encodes CDR1 LGHNA and CDR2 YNFKEQ. This CDR3 is built from 17 residues. With V trimmed by 1 base and J by 9 bases, 12 bases remained unmatched. The CDR3 coding sequence is TGTGCCAGCAGCCAAGTCCTCGGGACTAGCGAGGGGGGTGAGCAGTTCTTC. Its protein is CASSQVLGTSEGGEQFF.

The V call is TRBV27, the J call TRBJ2-7; tentative D call: TRBD1 (6 bases). The germline V and J ends were trimmed by 4 bases and 5 bases, with 15 bases remaining between them. Germline V lookup: CDR1 MNHEY, CDR2 SMNVEV (reference sequence). This CDR3 spans 14 amino acids. This CDR3 reads CASSSVRGVHEQYF. The CDR3 DNA follows: TGTGCCAGCAGTTCAGTCAGGGGCGTACACGAGCAGTACTTC.

The V call is TRBV19, the J call TRBJ1-1; tentatively, D is TRBD1 (6 bases). In germline, CDR1 is LNHDA, CDR2 SQIVND (reference sequence). The CDR3 length is 15 residues. V shed 5 bases and J shed 1 base, with 14 bases lying between them. CDR3 loop: CASSPPGHPNTEAFF. CDR3 in DNA: TGTGCCAGTAGTCCCCCGGGACACCCGAACACTGAAGCTTTCTTT.

This chain links TRBV4-1 with TRBJ2-2; perhaps TRBD1 as D (6 bases). The germline V gene encodes CDR1 MGHRA and CDR2 YSYEKL. The CDR3 has 15 residues. Trimming pared 2 bases from V and 5 bases from J, leaving 12 bases between. The CDR3 here is CASSQMTQGTGELFF. DNA of the CDR3: TGCGCCAGCAGCCAAATGACACAGGGTACCGGGGAGCTGTTTTTT.

The rearrangement joins TRBV6-1 to TRBJ2-5, with no clear D. The CDR3 runs to 14 residues. The V gene lost 0 bases and the J gene lost 7 bases, with 12 bases spanning the gap. Germline CDR1 is MNHNS and CDR2 is SASEGT. CDR3 sequence: CASSEAPRVGTQYF. CDR3 nucleotide sequence: TGTGCCAGCAGTGAAGCGCCCCGGGTCGGGACCCAGTACTTC.

The chain couples TRBV5-1 to TRBJ2-1, with 9 bases fitting TRBD2. This CDR3 is built from 13 residues. CDR1 SGHRS and CDR2 YFSETQ come from the germline V gene. Trimming removed 4 bases from V and 10 bases from J; junction bases left unmatched: 6. The CDR3: CASSLVAGVEQFF. The CDR3 DNA reads as TGCGCCAGCAGCCTGGTAGCGGGGGTGGAGCAGTTCTTC. The variable domain in full, with the rest retrieved from reference TRBV5-1 and TRBJ2-1, is KAGVTQTPRYLIKTRGQQVTLSCSPISGHRSVSWYQQTPGQGLQFLFEYFSETQRNKGNFPGRFSGRQFSNSRSEMNVSTLELGDSALYLCASSLVAGVEQFFGPGTRLTVL.

This chain connects TRBV18 to TRBJ1-1; 8 bases align to TRBD1. Germline CDR1 is KGHSH and CDR2 is LQKENI. CDR3 length: 16 amino acids. The V gene end was trimmed by 7 bases and the J gene end by 4 bases; junction bases not matched to a gene: 14. This CDR3 is CASYRDRTGGSTEAFF. In DNA, the CDR3 is TGTGCCAGCTACAGGGACAGGACTGGCGGGAGCACTGAAGCTTTCTTT.

Here the CDR3 reads CASRRQLESNTEAFF. The CDR3 nucleotides read TGTGCCAGTAGGCGGCAGCTTGAATCGAACACTGAAGCTTTCTTT. The chain uses TRBV19 and TRBJ1-1; D unclear. Germline CDR1 reads LNHDA; CDR2 reads SQIVND (reference sequence). V gave up 6 bases and J gave up 1 base, with 15 bases separating them. This CDR3 region has 15 residues.

The V and J genes are TRBV19 and TRBJ1-2; D unclear. Trimming removed 7 bases from V and 0 bases from J, with 15 bases in between. This CDR3 has 15 residues. CDR1 and CDR2 from the germline V gene are LNHDA and SQIVND (reference sequence). CDR3 in amino acids: CASNPAGVTNYGYTF. The CDR3 nucleotides read TGTGCCAGTAACCCGGCCGGGGTTACTAACTATGGCTACACCTTC.

V gene TRBV19 combines with J gene TRBJ1-1; 11 bases are shared with TRBD1. The CDR3 runs 14 residues. With V trimmed by 11 bases and J by 2 bases, 7 bases remained unmatched. CDR1 and CDR2 from the germline V gene are LNHDA and SQIVND (reference sequence). CDR3 sequence: CACRDRGENTEAFF. DNA for the CDR3: TGTGCCTGCCGGGACAGGGGGGAAAACACTGAAGCTTTCTTT.

The chain combines TRBV12-3 or TRBV12-4 with TRBJ2-3; D not certain. V lost 1 base and J 6 bases, leaving 8 bases between the germline ends. The CDR3 runs to 13 residues. DNA of the CDR3: TGTGCCAGCAGTTTAGTGTCACTTGATACGCAGTATTTT. Translation gives CASSLVSLDTQYF.

The chain couples TRBV6-1 to TRBJ2-1; the D gene is possibly TRBD1 (6 bases). Germline V gives CDR1 MNHNS, CDR2 SASEGT. CDR3 size: 15 residues. Trimming left V 3 bases short and J 2 bases short, with 11 bases between. The CDR3 sequence: CASSDDRLAYNEQFF. In DNA, the CDR3 is TGTGCCAGCAGTGATGACAGGCTCGCCTACAATGAGCAGTTCTTC.

The chain combines TRBV3-1 (or the pseudogene TRBV3-2) with TRBJ1-1; possible D gene TRBD1, 6 bases. The V gene's germline CDR1 is LGHDT and CDR2 YNNKEL (reference sequence). The germline V and J ends were trimmed by 5 bases and 6 bases, with 10 bases remaining between them. The CDR3 runs to 12 residues. The CDR3 region is CASSFSGAEAFF. As DNA, the CDR3 is TGTGCCAGCAGCTTCTCAGGGGCTGAAGCTTTCTTT.

The CDR3 DNA follows: TGTGCCAGCAGTAAACGACAGGTGAACACTGAAGCTTTCTTT. Translating gives CASSKRQVNTEAFF. The chain joins TRBV6-6 to TRBJ1-1, with a possible D match to TRBD1 (6 bases). Trimming removed 5 bases from V and 0 bases from J, with 10 bases in between. Germline values: CDR1 MNHNY, CDR2 SVGAGI (reference sequence). CDR3 length: 14 amino acids.

The J gene is TRBJ2-7, the V gene TRBV4-2, with no clear D. Trimming removed 5 bases from V and 2 bases from J, with 19 bases in between. CDR1 and CDR2 (germline): LGHNA, YNFKEQ. CDR3 length: 16 residues. The CDR3 DNA sequence: TGTGCCAGCAGCTCCCCAGGTCCGGTCGCCGCCTACGAGCAGTACTTC. It translates to CASSSPGPVAAYEQYF.

The rearrangement uses TRBV30 and TRBJ2-1, with D tentatively TRBD2 (5 bases). This CDR3 is built from 15 residues. Germline V CDR1 and CDR2: GTSNPN, SVGIG (reference sequence). The ends were cut back, 0 bases at V and 0 bases at J, with 9 bases in the middle. Here the CDR3 DNA reads TGTGCCTGGAGTGTAAAGCGGAGCTCCTACAATGAGCAGTTCTTC. As protein: CAWSVKRSSYNEQFF.

The chain has TRBV5-1 and TRBJ1-1; D uncertain. CDR3 length equals 11 residues. The V gene's germline CDR1 is SGHRS and CDR2 YFSETQ. Trimming stripped 1 base from V and 7 bases from J, with 5 bases between. The CDR3 sequence is CASSLQNEAFF. The DNA of the CDR3 is TGCGCCAGCAGCTTGCAGAATGAAGCTTTCTTT.

The V and J genes are TRBV6-6 and TRBJ2-1, with a possible D match to TRBD2 (6 bases). This CDR3 region has 12 residues. The V and J ends lost 7 bases and 10 bases respectively, with 14 bases between them. Germline V lookup: CDR1 MNHNY, CDR2 SVGAGI (reference sequence). The CDR3 here is CASNPGREEQFF. The DNA for the CDR3 is TGTGCCAGCAATCCCGGGCGGGAAGAGCAGTTCTTC.

The CDR3 spells CASSFRGGSGTDTQYF. CDR3 nucleotides: TGTGCCAGCAGTTTTCGCGGGGGAAGCGGCACAGATACGCAGTATTTT. This chain joins TRBV27 and TRBJ2-3, with TRBD2 identical over 7 bases. The CDR3 runs to 16 residues. CDR1 MNHEY and CDR2 SMNVEV come from the germline V gene (reference sequence). Trimming removed 3 bases from V and 1 base from J; junction bases left unmatched: 7.

The chain is built from TRBV7-9 and TRBJ1-2, with D possibly matching TRBD1 (6 bases). In germline, CDR1 is SEHNR, CDR2 FQNEAQ (reference sequence). The CDR3 contains 14 residues. V was clipped by 1 base and J by 3 bases, with 9 bases between them. The CDR3 loop is CASSLGTGHYGYTF. DNA for the CDR3: TGTGCCAGCAGCTTAGGTACAGGGCACTATGGCTACACCTTC.